This T cell receptor (beta chain) was sequenced during a study of early stage breast cancer tumors. Study as a whole: Of around 15 invasive breast tumors, about twelve were hormone receptor-positive, HER2-negative. Findings of the study overall: Tumors had approximately 2.5-fold higher T cell density than normal breast.

CDR3 size: 14 residues. Trimming took 3 bases from V and 5 from J, leaving 11 bases between them. Germline V gene data show CDR1 as MNHEY and CDR2 as SMNVEV (reference sequence). Assay: immunoSEQ multiplex PCR; the TCRdb copy retains only in-frame clones and omits some. The sample holds roughly 49,000 clones, roughly 73% seen once. Remarks on this clone: Antigen unknown.

This clonotype was obtained from a person between 35 and 49 years old with breast cancer. The chain is built from TRBV27 and TRBJ2-1, with D perhaps TRBD2 (5 bases). Sequenced: blood. CDR3 in DNA: TGTGCCAGCAGTTTGCTGGAGACTAACAATGAGCAGTTCTTC. It translates to CASSLLETNNEQFF.